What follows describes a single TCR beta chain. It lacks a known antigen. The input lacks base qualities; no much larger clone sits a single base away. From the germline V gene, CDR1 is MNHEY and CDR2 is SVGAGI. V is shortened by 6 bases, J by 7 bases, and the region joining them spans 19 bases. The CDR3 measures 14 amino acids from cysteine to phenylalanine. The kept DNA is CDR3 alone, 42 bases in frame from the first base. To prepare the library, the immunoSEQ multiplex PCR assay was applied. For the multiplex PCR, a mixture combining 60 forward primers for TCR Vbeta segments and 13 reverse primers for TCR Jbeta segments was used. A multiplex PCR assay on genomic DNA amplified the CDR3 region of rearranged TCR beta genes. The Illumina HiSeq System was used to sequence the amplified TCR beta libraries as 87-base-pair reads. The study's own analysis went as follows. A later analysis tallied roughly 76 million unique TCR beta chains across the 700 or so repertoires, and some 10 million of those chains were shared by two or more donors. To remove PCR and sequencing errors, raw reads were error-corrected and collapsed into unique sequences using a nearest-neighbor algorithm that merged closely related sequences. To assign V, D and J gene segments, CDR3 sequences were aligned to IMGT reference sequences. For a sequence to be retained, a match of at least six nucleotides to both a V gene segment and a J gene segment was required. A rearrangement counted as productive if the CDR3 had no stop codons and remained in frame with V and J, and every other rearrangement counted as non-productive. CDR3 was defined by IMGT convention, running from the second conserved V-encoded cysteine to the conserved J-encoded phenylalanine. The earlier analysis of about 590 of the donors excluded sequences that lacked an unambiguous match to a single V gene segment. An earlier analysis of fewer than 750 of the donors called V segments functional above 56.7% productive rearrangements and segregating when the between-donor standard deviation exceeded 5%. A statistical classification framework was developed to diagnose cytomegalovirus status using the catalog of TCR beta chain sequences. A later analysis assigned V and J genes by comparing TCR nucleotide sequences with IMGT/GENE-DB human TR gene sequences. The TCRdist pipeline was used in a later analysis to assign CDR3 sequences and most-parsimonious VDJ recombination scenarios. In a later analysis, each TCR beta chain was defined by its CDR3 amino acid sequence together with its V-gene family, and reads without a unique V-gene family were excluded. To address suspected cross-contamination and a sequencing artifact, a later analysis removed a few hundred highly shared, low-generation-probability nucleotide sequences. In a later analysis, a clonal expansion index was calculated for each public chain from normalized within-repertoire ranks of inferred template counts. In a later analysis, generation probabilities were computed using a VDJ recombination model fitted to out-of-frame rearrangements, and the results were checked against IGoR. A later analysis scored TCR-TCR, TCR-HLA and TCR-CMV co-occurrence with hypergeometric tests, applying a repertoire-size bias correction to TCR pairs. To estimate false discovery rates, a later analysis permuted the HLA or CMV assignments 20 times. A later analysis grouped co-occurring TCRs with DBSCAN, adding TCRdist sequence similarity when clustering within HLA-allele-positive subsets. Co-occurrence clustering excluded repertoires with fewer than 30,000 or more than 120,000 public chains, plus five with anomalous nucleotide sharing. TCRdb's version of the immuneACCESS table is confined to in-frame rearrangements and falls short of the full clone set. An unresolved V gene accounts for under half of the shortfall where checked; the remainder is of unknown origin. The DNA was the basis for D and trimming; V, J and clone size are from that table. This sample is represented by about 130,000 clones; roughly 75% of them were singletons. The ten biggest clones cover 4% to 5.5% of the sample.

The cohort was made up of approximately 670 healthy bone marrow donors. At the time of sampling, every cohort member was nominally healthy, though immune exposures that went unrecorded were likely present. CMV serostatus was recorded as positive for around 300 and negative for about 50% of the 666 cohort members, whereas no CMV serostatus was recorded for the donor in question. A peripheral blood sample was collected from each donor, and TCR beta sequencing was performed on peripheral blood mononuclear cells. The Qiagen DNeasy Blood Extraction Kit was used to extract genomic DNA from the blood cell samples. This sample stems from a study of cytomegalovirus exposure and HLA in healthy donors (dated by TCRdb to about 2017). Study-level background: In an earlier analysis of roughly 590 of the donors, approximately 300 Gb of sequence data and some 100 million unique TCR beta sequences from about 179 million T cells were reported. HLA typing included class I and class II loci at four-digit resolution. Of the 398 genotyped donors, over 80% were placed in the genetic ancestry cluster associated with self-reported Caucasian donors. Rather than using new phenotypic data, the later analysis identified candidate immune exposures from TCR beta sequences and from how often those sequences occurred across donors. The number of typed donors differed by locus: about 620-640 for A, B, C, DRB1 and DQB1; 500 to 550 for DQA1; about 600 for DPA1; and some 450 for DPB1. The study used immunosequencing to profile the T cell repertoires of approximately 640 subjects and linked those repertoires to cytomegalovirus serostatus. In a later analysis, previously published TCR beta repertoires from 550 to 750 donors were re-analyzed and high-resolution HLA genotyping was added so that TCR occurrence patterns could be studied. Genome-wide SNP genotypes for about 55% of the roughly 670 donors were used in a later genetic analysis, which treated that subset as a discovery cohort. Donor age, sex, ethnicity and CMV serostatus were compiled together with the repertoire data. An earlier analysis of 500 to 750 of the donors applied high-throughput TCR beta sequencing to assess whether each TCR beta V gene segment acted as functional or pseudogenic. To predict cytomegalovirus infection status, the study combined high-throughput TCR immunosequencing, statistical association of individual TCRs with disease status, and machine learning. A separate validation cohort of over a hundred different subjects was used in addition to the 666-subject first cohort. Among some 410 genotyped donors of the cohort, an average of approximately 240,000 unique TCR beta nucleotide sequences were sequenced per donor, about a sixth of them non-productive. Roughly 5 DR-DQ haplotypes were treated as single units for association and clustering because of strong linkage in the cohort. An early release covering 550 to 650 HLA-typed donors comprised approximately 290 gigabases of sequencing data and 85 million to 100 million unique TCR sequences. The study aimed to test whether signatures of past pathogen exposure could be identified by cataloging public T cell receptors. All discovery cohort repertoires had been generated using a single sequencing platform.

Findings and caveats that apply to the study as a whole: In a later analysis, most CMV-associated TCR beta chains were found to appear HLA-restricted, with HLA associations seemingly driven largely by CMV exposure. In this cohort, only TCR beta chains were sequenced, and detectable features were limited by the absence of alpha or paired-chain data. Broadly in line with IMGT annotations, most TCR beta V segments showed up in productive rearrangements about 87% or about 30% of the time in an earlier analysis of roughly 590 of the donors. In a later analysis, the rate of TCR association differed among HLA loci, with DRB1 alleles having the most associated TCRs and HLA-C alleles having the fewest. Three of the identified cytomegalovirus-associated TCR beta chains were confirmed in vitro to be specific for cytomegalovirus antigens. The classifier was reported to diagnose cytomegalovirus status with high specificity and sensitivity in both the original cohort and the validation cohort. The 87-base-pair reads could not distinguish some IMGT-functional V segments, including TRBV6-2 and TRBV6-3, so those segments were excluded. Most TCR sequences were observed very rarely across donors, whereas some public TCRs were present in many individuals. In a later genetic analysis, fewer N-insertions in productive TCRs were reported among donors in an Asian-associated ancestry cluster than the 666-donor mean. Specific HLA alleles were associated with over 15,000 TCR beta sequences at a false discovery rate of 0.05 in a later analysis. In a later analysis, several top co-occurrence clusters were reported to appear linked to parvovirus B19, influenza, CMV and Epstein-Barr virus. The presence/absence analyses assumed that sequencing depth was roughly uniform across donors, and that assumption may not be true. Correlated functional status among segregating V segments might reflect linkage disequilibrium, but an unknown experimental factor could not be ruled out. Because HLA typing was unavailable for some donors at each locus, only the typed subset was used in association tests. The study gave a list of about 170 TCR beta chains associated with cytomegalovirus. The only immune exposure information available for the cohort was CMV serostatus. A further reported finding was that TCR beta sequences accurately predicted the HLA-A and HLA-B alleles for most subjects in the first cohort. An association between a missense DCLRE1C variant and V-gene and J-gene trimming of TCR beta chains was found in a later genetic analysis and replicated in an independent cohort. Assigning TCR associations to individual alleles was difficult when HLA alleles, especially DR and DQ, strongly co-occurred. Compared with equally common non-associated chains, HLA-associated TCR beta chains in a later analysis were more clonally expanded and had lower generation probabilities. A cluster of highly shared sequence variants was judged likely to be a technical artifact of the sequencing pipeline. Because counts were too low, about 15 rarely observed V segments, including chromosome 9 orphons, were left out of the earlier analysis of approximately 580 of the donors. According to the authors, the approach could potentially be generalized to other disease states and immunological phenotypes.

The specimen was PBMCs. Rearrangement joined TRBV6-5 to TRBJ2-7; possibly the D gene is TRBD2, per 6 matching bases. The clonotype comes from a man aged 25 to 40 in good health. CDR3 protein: CASRGLAVNSEQYF. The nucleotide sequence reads TGTGCCAGCAGGGGCTTAGCGGTTAATTCGGAGCAGTACTTC.